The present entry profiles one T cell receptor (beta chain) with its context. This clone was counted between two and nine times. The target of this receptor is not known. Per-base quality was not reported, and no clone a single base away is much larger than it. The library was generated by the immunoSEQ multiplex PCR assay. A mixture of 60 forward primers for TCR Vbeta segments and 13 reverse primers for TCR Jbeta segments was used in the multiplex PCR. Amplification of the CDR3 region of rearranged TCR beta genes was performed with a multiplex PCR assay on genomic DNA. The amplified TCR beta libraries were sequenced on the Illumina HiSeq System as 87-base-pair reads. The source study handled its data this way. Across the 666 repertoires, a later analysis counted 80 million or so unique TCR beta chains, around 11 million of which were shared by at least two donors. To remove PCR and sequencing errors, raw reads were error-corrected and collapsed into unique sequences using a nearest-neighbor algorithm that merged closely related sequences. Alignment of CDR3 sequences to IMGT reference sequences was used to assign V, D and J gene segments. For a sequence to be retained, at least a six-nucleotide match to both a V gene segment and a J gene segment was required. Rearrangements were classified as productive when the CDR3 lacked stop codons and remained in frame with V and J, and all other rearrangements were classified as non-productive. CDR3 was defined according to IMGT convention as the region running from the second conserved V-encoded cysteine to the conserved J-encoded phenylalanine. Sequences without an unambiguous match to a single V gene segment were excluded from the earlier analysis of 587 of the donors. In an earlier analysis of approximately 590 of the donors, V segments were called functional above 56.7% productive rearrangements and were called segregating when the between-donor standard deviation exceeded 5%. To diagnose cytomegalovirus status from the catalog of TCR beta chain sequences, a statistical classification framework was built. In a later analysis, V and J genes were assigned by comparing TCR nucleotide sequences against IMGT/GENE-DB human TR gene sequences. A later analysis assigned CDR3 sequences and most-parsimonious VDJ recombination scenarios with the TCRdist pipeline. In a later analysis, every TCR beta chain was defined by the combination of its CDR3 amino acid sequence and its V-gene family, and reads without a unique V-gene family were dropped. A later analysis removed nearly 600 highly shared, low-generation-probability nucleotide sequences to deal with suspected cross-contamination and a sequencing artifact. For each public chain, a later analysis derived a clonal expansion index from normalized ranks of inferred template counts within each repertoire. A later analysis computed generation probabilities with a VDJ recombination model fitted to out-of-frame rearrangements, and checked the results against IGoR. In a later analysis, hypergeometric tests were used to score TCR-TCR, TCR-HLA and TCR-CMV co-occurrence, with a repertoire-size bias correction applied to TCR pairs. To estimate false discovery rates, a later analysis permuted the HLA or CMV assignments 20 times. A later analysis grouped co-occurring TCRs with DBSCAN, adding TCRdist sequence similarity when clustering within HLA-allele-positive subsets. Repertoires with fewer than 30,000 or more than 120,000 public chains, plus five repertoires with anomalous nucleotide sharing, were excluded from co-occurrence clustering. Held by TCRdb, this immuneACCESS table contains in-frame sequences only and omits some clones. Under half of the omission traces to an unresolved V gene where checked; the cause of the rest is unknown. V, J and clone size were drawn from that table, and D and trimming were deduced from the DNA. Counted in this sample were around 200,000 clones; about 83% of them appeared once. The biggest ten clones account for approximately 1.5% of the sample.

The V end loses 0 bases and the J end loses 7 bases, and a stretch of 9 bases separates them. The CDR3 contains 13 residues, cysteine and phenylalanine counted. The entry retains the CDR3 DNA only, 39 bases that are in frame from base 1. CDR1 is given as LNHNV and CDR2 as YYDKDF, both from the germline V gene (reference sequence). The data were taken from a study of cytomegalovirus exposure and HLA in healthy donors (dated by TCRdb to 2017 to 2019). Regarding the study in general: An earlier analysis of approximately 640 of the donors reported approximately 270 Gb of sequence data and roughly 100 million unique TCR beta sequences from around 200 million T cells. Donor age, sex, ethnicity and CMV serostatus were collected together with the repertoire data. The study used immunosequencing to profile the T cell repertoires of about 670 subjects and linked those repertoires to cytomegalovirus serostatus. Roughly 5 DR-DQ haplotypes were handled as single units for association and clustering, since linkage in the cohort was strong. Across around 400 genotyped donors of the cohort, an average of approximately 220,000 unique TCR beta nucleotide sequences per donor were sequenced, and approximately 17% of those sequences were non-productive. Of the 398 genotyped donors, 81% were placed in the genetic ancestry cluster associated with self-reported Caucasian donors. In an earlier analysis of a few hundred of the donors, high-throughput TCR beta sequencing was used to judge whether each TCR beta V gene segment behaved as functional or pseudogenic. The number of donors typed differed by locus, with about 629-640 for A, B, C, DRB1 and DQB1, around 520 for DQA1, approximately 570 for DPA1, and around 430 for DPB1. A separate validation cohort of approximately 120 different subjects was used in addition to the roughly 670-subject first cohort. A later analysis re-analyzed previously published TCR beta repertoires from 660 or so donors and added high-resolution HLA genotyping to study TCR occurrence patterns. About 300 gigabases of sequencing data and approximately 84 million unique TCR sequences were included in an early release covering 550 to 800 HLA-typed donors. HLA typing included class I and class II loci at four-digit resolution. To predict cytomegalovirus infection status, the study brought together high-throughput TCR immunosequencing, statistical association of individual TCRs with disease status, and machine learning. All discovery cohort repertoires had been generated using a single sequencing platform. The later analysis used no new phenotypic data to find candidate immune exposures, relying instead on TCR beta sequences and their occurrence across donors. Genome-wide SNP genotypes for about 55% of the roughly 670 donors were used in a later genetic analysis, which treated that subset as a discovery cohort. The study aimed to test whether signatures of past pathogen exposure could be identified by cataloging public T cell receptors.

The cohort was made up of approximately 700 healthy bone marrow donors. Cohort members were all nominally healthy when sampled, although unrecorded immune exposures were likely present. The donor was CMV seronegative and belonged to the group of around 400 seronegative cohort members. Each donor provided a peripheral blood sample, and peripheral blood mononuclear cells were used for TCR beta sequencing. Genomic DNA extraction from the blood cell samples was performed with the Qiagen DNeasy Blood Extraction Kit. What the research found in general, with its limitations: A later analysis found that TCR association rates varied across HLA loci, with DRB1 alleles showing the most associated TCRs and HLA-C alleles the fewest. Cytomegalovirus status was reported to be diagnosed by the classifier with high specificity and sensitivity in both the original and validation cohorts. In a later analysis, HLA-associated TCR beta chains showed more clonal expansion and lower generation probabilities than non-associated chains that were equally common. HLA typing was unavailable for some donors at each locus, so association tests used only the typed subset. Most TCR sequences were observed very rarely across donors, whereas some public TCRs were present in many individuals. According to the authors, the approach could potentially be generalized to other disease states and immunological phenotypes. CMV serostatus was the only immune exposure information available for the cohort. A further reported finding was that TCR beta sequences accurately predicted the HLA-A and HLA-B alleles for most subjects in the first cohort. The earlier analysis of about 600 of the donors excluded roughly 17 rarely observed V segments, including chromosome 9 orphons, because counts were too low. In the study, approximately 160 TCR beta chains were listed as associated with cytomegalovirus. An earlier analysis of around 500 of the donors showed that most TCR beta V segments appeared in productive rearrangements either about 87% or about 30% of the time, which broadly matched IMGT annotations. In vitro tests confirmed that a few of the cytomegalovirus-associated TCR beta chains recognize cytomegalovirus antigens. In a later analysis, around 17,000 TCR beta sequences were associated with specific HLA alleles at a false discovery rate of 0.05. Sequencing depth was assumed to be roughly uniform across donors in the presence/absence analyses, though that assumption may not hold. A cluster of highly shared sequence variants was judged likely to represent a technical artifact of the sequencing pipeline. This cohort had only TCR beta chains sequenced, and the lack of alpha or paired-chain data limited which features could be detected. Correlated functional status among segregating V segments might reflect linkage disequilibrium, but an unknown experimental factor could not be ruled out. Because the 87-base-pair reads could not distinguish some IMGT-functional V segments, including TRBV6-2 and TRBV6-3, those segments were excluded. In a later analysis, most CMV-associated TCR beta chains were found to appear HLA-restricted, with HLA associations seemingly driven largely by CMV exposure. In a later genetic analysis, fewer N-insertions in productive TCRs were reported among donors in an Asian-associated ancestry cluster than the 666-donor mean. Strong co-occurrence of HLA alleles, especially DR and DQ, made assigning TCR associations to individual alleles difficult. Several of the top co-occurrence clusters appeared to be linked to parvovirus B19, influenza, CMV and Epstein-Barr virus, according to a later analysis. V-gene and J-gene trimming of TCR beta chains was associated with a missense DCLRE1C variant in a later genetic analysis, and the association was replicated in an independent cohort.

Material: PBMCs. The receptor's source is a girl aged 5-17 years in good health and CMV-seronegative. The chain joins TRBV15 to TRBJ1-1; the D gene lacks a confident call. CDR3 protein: CATSREPGYEAFF. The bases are TGTGCCACCAGCAGAGAGCCGGGATATGAAGCTTTCTTT.